This T cell receptor (beta chain) appears in the sequencing data of a study of shared clonotypes between healthy human individuals. Study details: Each donor had three CD4 naive, three CD4 memory, two CD8 naive and one CD8 memory plate. Study-level results: Shared clonotypes across all four donors exceeded non-shared ones in generation probability. Larger estimated richness was generally seen in naive subsets than in memory subsets. Sampling involved blood alone; tissue repertoires likely differ.

Details on this clone: Antigen specificity is unknown.

V was clipped by 4 bases and J by 4 bases, with 11 bases between them. From germline, CDR1 is SQVTM and CDR2 ANQGSEA. The CDR3 spans 13 residues. TCRdb's table, derived via immunoSEQ multiplex PCR, lists solely in-frame clones and lacks some. The table records about 1,800,000 clones, about 95% of them present only once. Cells designated naive CD8 were CD45RO-negative and were positively selected for CCR7, with terminally differentiated effector memory CD45RA+ cells excluded. Material: naive CD8+ T cells sorted from blood. The chain links TRBV29-1 to TRBJ2-1; possibly TRBD2 for D (6 bases). This sequence was found in a man between 18 and 29 years old in good health. The CDR3 region is CSVVTSRYNEQFF. The DNA for the CDR3 is TGCAGCGTTGTTACTAGCAGATACAATGAGCAGTTCTTC.